The source of this T cell receptor (beta chain) is a study of a mutant IDH1 vaccine in newly diagnosed glioma. Study-level points and caveats: Of the patients, 80% to 95% had vaccine-induced immune responses. Shifts in the top peripheral T cell clonotypes seemed unrelated to pseudoprogression.

As to time point: week 23, last vaccination. A 20-mer mutant IDH1 peptide at 300 ug was injected subcutaneously with topical imiquimod. Patients carried new grade 3 or 4 IDH1-mutant astrocytomas lacking nuclear ATRX. CDR3 size: 16 residues. Trimming removed 8 bases from V and 0 bases from J, with 17 bases in between. Germline V gives CDR1 SNHLY, CDR2 FYNNEI. Worth noting for this clone: The antigen remains undetermined.

This table comes from immunoSEQ multiplex PCR, and its TCRdb copy is limited to in-frame clones, with some not included. This table holds about 65,000 clones, 85% found once. The chain links TRBV2 to TRBJ2-1, with D perhaps assigned TRBD1 or TRBD2 (5 bases each). Sequenced material: PBMCs, taken from a glioma patient whose treatment included an IDH1 peptide vaccine. This receptor was taken from a man in his thirties or forties with glioma. DNA for the CDR3: TGTGCCAGCTCTACTCCGGGACGGCGCTCCTACAATGAGCAGTTCTTC. Residues: CASSTPGRRSYNEQFF. Full variable domain (remainder filled in from reference TRBV2 and TRBJ2-1): EPEVTQTPSHQVTQMGQEVILRCVPISNHLYFYWYRQILGQKVEFLVSFYNNEISEKSEIFDDQFSVERPDGSNFTLKIRSTKLEDSAMYFCASSTPGRRSYNEQFFGPGTRLTVL.